These 32 T cell receptor beta chains originate from one sample sequenced in a study of T cells in Graves' hyperthyroidism and ophthalmopathy. Template material for amplifying TCR beta CDR3 regions consisted of RNA transcripts. First-round RT-PCR with HTBI primers amplified the TCR CDR3 region. TCRdb re-called the multiplex PCR reads through MiXCR, storing one row per CDR3 protein. The sample records approximately 640,000 distinct CDR3 sequences, 16% being singletons. Sample: blood. Receptors were obtained from a woman aged 25 to 39 with Graves' hyperthyroidism.

The chain employs TRBV18 and TRBJ2-7; D unresolved. Germline values: CDR1 KGHSH, CDR2 LQKENI. The CDR3 runs to 12 residues. The germline V and J ends were trimmed by 5 bases and 6 bases, with 11 bases remaining between them. Here the CDR3 DNA reads TGTGCCAGCTCATCCCCTTCGGGCGAGCAGTACTTC. This translates into CASSSPSGEQYF. The entire variable domain, with the rest obtained from reference TRBV18 and TRBJ2-7, is as follows: NAGVMQNPRHLVRRRGQEARLRCSPMKGHSHVYWYRQLPEEGLKFMVYLQKENIIDESGMPKERFSAEFPKEGPSILRIQQVVRGDSAAYFCASSSPSGEQYFGPGTRLTVT.

This clonotype showed up many times. The V gene is TRBV12-3 or TRBV12-4, the J gene TRBJ1-5; D is unclear. V lost 3 bases to trimming and J lost 4 bases, with 7 bases between them. This CDR3 is 13 amino acids long. This CDR3 is CASSFAINQPQHF. As DNA, the CDR3 is TGTGCCAGCAGTTTCGCCATAAATCAGCCCCAGCATTTT.

The rearrangement uses TRBV5-1 and TRBJ2-1; the D gene is possibly TRBD1 (5 bases). Trimming removed 4 bases at V and 6 bases at J, with 11 bases between. Germline-derived CDR1 and CDR2 are SGHRS and YFSETQ. CDR3 length: 13 amino acids. The DNA of the CDR3 is TGCGCCAGCAGCGCGCAGGGTGGCAATGAGCAGTTCTTC. It encodes CASSAQGGNEQFF. The full variable domain, in which reference TRBV5-1 and TRBJ2-1 provide the parts outside the CDR3, is KAGVTQTPRYLIKTRGQQVTLSCSPISGHRSVSWYQQTPGQGLQFLFEYFSETQRNKGNFPGRFSGRQFSNSRSEMNVSTLELGDSALYLCASSAQGGNEQFFGPGTRLTVL.

About this clonotype: Compared with germline, one end of the junction differs, possibly owing to a read error. The V gene is TRBV7-2, the J gene TRBJ2-6; D perhaps matches TRBD1 (5 bases). From germline, CDR1 is SGHTA and CDR2 FQGNSA. This CDR3 contains 14 residues. The CDR3 sequence is CASSLNSGASVLTF. The CDR3 region has the DNA TGTGCCAGCAGCTTAAACTCTGGGGCCAGCGTCCTGACTTTC.

This clonotype has more than one count but fewer than ten. The gene calls are TRBV12-3 or TRBV12-4 and TRBJ2-5, with a tentative D call TRBD2 (6 bases). CDR3 length: 14 amino acids. Between the trimmed V and J ends, which lost 6 bases and 2 bases, there was a span of 13 bases. CDR3 DNA sequence: TGTGCCAGCAGCCTACTAGCTGTACAAGAGACCCAGTACTTC. Translation: CASSLLAVQETQYF.

The V and J genes are TRBV12-3 or TRBV12-4 and TRBJ2-1; TRBD1 matches at 7 bases. This CDR3 contains 18 residues. V lost 8 bases and J lost 8; bases outside the gene matches: 24. The CDR3 DNA follows: TGTGCCAGCTCACCATTTCTAACGGGACAGAACCCTACCGATGAGCAGTTCTTC. Translating it yields CASSPFLTGQNPTDEQFF.

This clonotype appeared a few times. The J gene is TRBJ1-1, the V gene TRBV20-1; 9 bases fit TRBD1. CDR3 length equals 13 residues. V lost 7 bases and J lost 5; bases outside the gene matches: 8. Germline assignment: CDR1 DFQATT and CDR2 SNEGSKA (reference sequence). The CDR3 DNA is TGCAGTGATCGTTGGACAGGGGAAACTGAAGCTTTCTTT. It codes for CSDRWTGETEAFF.

This clonotype was counted between two and nine times. The rearrangement uses TRBV18 and TRBJ1-2; possibly TRBD1 for D (6 bases). The V end was cut by 0 bases, the J end by 0 bases, with 17 bases between. Germline V gene sequence: CDR1 KGHSH, CDR2 LQKENI. The CDR3 consists of 18 residues. This CDR3 is CASSPPLGQLQANYGYTF. As DNA, the CDR3 is TGTGCCAGCTCACCACCCCTCGGACAGTTACAAGCTAACTATGGCTACACCTTC.

In this sample, this clonotype turned up once. The chain couples TRBV20-1 to TRBJ2-3, with 7 bases fitting TRBD2. This CDR3 has 15 residues. After removal of 0 bases from V and 0 bases from J, the junction contained 3 bases not matched to a gene. In germline, CDR1 is DFQATT, CDR2 SNEGSKA (reference sequence). The CDR3 spells CSARDSGGSTDTQYF. The CDR3 nucleotides are TGCAGTGCTAGAGATTCGGGAGGTAGCACAGATACGCAGTATTTT.

This clonotype has a count of ten or more. This chain links TRBV3-1 with TRBJ2-7; 7 nucleotides agree with TRBD1. The CDR3 totals 14 residues. The V gene end was trimmed by 3 bases and the J gene end by 6 bases; junction bases not matched to a gene: 8. Per the germline V gene, CDR1 is LGHDT and CDR2 is YNNKEL (reference sequence). The CDR3 is CASSQDRSLGEQYF. The CDR3 DNA follows: TGTGCCAGCAGCCAGGACAGGAGTCTTGGCGAGCAGTACTTC.

The genes are TRBV30 and TRBJ2-7, with 9 bases matching TRBD2. The length of the CDR3 is 14 residues. The germline V gene encodes CDR1 GTSNPN and CDR2 SVGIG (reference sequence). V was clipped by 3 bases and J by 2 bases; unmatched bases: 5. The CDR3 coding sequence is TGTGCCTGGAGCCGCGGGAGGGAAACCTACGAGCAGTACTTC. It is translated as CAWSRGRETYEQYF.

Many counts were recorded for this clonotype. The gene calls are TRBV9 and TRBJ2-4; possibly TRBD2 for D (6 bases). Germline CDR1 is SGDLS and CDR2 is YYNGEE. The CDR3 is made up of 17 amino acids. The germline V and J ends were trimmed by 2 bases and 3 bases, with 18 bases remaining between them. CDR3 sequence reads: CASSVGPGLANKNIQYF. CDR3 sequence (DNA): TGTGCCAGCAGCGTTGGCCCGGGACTCGCGAACAAAAACATTCAGTACTTC.

This clonotype was detected ten times or more. The V and J genes are TRBV20-1 and TRBJ1-1; weak D call: TRBD1 (5 bases). The V gene lost 2 bases and the J gene lost 1 base, with 17 bases spanning the gap. The CDR3 length is 16 residues. CDR1 DFQATT and CDR2 SNEGSKA come from the germline V gene (reference sequence). CDR3 amino acids: CSARWGGAGWNTEAFF. CDR3 DNA: TGCAGTGCTAGATGGGGAGGGGCAGGCTGGAACACTGAAGCTTTCTTT.

This clonotype was recorded at least ten times. This chain joins TRBV29-1 and TRBJ2-5; 9 bases are shared with TRBD1. Germline lookup yields CDR1 SQVTM and CDR2 ANQGSEA. The CDR3 contains 12 residues. The trim removed 7 bases at V and 5 bases at J, leaving 5 bases unmatched. The CDR3 DNA reads TGCAGCGCTTACAGGGGGCAGGAGACCCAGTACTTC. It specifies CSAYRGQETQYF.

Many counts were recorded for this clonotype. This chain uses TRBV5-5 with TRBJ1-4, with a tentative D call TRBD1 (5 bases). The CDR3 loop spans 15 amino acids. The V gene's germline CDR1 is SGHKS and CDR2 YYEKEE (reference sequence). The ends were cut back, 4 bases at V and 7 bases at J, with 17 bases in the middle. The CDR3 DNA reads TGTGCCAGCAGCCCCATCCCAGGGATGAGTGAAAAACTGTTTTTT. It yields the protein CASSPIPGMSEKLFF.

This clonotype was seen repeatedly, ten times or more. V and J are TRBV28 and TRBJ1-1; no firm D call. This CDR3 spans 15 amino acids. The germline gives CDR1 MDHEN, CDR2 SYDVKM. The ends were cut back, 2 bases at V and 3 bases at J, with 13 bases in the middle. CDR3 amino acids: CASSLAGREDTEAFF. As DNA, the CDR3 is TGTGCCAGCAGTTTAGCGGGGAGGGAAGACACTGAAGCTTTCTTT.

V usage is TRBV19 and J usage is TRBJ1-1, with TRBD1 as a possible D gene (5 bases). The germline CDR1 and CDR2 sequences are LNHDA and SQIVND (reference sequence). The ends were cut back, 7 bases at V and 4 bases at J, with 16 bases in the middle. The CDR3 runs to 14 residues. CDR3 in amino acids: CASKMGLGGTEAFF. CDR3 DNA sequence: TGTGCCAGTAAAATGGGTCTCGGGGGCACTGAAGCTTTCTTT.

V gene TRBV4-2 combines with J gene TRBJ2-3; tentative D call: TRBD2 (6 bases). Germline assignment: CDR1 LGHNA and CDR2 YNFKEQ. The CDR3 length is 17 residues. The V gene lost 1 base and the J gene lost 2 bases, with 16 bases spanning the gap. DNA of the CDR3: TGTGCCAGCAGCCAAGGGCCGGGACTGGAAAACACAGATACGCAGTATTTT. This sequence encodes CASSQGPGLENTDTQYF.

This clonotype appeared a single time. The chain recombines TRBV2 with TRBJ2-1; 8 bases are a match to TRBD2. The germline CDR1 and CDR2 sequences are SNHLY and FYNNEI. The trim removed 5 bases at V and 2 bases at J, leaving 5 bases unmatched. The CDR3 totals 15 residues. The CDR3 protein is CASSSTSDTYNEQFF. Here the CDR3 DNA reads TGTGCCAGCAGTTCGACTAGCGATACCTACAATGAGCAGTTCTTC.

The chain carries TRBV19 and TRBJ2-6; weak D call: TRBD1 (5 bases). The CDR3 has 16 residues. Deletions cut 4 bases from V and 0 bases from J, with 10 bases between. The germline CDR1 and CDR2 sequences are LNHDA and SQIVND (reference sequence). As DNA, the CDR3 is TGTGCCAGTAGTAGCAGGGTAGACTCTGGGGCCAACGTCCTGACTTTC. Protein product: CASSSRVDSGANVLTF.

This chain uses TRBV6-1 with TRBJ2-1, with 8 bases that match TRBD2. The CDR3 runs 14 residues. V was clipped by 10 bases and J by 3 bases; unmatched bases: 8. Per the germline V gene, CDR1 is MNHNS and CDR2 is SASEGT. The CDR3: CAIEGTSGYNEQFF. As DNA, the CDR3 is TGTGCCATAGAGGGGACTAGTGGCTACAATGAGCAGTTCTTC.

The chain recombines TRBV6-2 or TRBV6-3 with TRBJ2-7, with D perhaps TRBD2 (5 bases). The CDR3 is 11 amino acids. Germline-derived CDR1 and CDR2 are MNHEY and SVGEGT. V was shortened by 6 bases and J by 6 bases, with 9 bases between the two germline ends. CDR3 amino acids: CASSGEFEQYF. The CDR3 region has the DNA TGTGCCAGCAGCGGGGAGTTCGAGCAGTACTTC.

Regarding this clonotype: It may be a read error: a sequence one base away is much more abundant. This chain uses TRBV6-2 or TRBV6-3 with TRBJ1-5, with a tentative D call TRBD1 (6 bases). Germline loops: CDR1 MNHEY, CDR2 SVGEGT. The V and J ends lost 0 bases and 2 bases respectively, with 14 bases between them. The CDR3 is 17 amino acids. CDR3 region: CASSYSNRARGNQPQHF. As DNA, the CDR3 is TGTGCCAGCAGTTACTCCAACAGGGCGAGGGGCAATCAGCCCCAGCATTTT.

The chain combines TRBV14 with TRBJ1-5; D is undetermined. Germline CDR1 is SGHDN and CDR2 is FVKESK. V gave up 4 bases and J gave up 5 bases, with 9 bases separating them. This CDR3 has 13 amino acids. The CDR3 is CASSLAVDQPQHF. CDR3 coding DNA: TGTGCCAGCAGCCTAGCGGTTGATCAGCCCCAGCATTTT.

The chain links TRBV11-2 to TRBJ1-5, with 8 nucleotides matching TRBD1. CDR3 size: 17 residues. The trim removed 5 bases at V and 0 bases at J, leaving 9 bases unmatched. CDR1 is SGHAT and CDR2 is FQNNGV in the germline V gene. In DNA form, the CDR3 reads TGTGCCAGCAGCCGTATGACAGGGGATGATAGCAATCAGCCCCAGCATTTT. Translation: CASSRMTGDDSNQPQHF. The entire variable domain, with the rest obtained from reference TRBV11-2 and TRBJ1-5, is as follows: EAGVAQSPRYKIIEKRQSVAFWCNPISGHATLYWYQQILGQGPKLLIQFQNNGVVDDSQLPKDRFSAERLKGVDSTLKIQPAKLEDSAVYLCASSRMTGDDSNQPQHFGDGTRLSIL.

V is TRBV12-3 or TRBV12-4 and J is TRBJ2-1, with D possibly matching TRBD1 (5 bases). The CDR3 length is 17 residues. V was shortened by 2 bases and J by 8 bases, with 22 bases between the two germline ends. The CDR3 DNA is TGTGCCAGCAGTTTAAGGTCGTGGTACTCTAGGGGCGATGAGCAGTTCTTC. Translating it yields CASSLRSWYSRGDEQFF.

This clonotype occurred many times. The chain employs TRBV20-1 and TRBJ2-7, with 10 bases aligning to TRBD2. Germline-derived CDR1 and CDR2 are DFQATT and SNEGSKA (reference sequence). V lost 5 bases to trimming and J lost 0 bases; unmatched junction nucleotides: 7. The CDR3 is made up of 15 amino acids. The CDR3, as DNA: TGCAGTGCTGGGTTGAGCGGGAGGGTCTCCTACGAGCAGTACTTC. It translates to CSAGLSGRVSYEQYF.

This clonotype has at least ten counts. CDR3 in DNA: TGTGCCAGCGGCGGTAGCGGGAGCTACGAGCAGTACTTC. Amino acids: CASGGSGSYEQYF. V usage is TRBV28 and J usage is TRBJ2-7; 9 bases are a match to TRBD2. Trimming at V came to 8 bases and at J to 3 bases, leaving 5 bases not matched to a gene. The CDR3 is 13 amino acids. Germline CDR1 is MDHEN and CDR2 is SYDVKM. Filled out from reference TRBV28 and TRBJ2-7, the complete variable domain reads DVKVTQSSRYLVKRTGEKVFLECVQDMDHENMFWYRQDPGLGLRLIYFSYDVKMKEKGDIPEGYSVSREKKERFSLILESASTNQTSMYLCASGGSGSYEQYFGPGTRLTVT.

This clonotype was seen a few times. For the CDR3, the DNA is TGTGCCAGCAGTCCGTTAAGCATGAGGCTAGCTAAAGACAATGAGCAGTTCTTC. This sequence encodes CASSPLSMRLAKDNEQFF. The chain is built from TRBV27 and TRBJ2-1; a possible D gene is TRBD2 (5 bases). The germline V gene encodes CDR1 MNHEY and CDR2 SMNVEV (reference sequence). V was shortened by 5 bases and J by 5 bases, with 25 bases between the two germline ends. The CDR3 length is 18 residues.

At least ten counts were recorded for this clonotype. The gene calls are TRBV2 and TRBJ1-1, with D unclear. The germline gives CDR1 SNHLY, CDR2 FYNNEI. This CDR3 contains 13 residues. V dropped 7 bases and J dropped 1 base, with 10 bases sitting between them. Written as DNA, the CDR3 is TGTGCCAGCACCAAGGGAGAGAACACTGAAGCTTTCTTT. Translating it yields CASTKGENTEAFF.

At least ten counts were recorded for this clonotype. V gene TRBV6-1 combines with J gene TRBJ2-7; TRBD1 is a possible D gene (6 bases). The V end was cut by 7 bases, the J end by 5 bases, with 18 bases between. The CDR3 contains 14 residues. Germline V gene lookup returns CDR1 MNHNS and CDR2 SASEGT. DNA of the CDR3: TGTGCCAGCACTATATCACAGGGACCCAACGAGCAGTACTTC. As protein: CASTISQGPNEQYF.

This clonotype was recorded many times. CDR3 DNA: TGTGCCAGCAGCTTAGACGTTCCCACAGGCGCCAGCGAGCAGTACTTC. Translated, it gives CASSLDVPTGASEQYF. The chain uses TRBV11-1 and TRBJ2-7; D may be TRBD1 (5 bases). This CDR3 region has 16 residues. V was pared by 1 base and J by 6 bases, with 19 bases between. Germline V gene sequence: CDR1 SGHAT, CDR2 FQDESV (reference sequence).